A single sample is the source of the 13 T cell receptor beta chains below, sequenced in a study of blood T cell repertoires in COVID-19. The table came from immunoSEQ multiplex PCR; TCRdb's copy has only in-frame clones and leaves some out. The sample carries a few hundred thousand clones, roughly 89% recorded once. The sample was PBMCs or T cells enriched from blood (not recorded which). The receptors were gathered from a woman in her forties who had recovered from COVID-19.

The CDR3 DNA is TGTGCCAGCAGCACTGGACAGGGGCCCCACGAGCAGTACTTC. Its protein product is CASSTGQGPHEQYF. This chain links TRBV7-3 with TRBJ2-7; 9 bases line up with TRBD1. Germline loops: CDR1 SGHTA, CDR2 FQGTGA. This CDR3 comprises 14 residues. V trimming: 5 bases; J trimming: 5 bases; junction bases outside the gene matches: 7.

This chain connects TRBV6-2 or TRBV6-3 to TRBJ2-7; D remains unclear. V was shortened by 3 bases and J by 1 base, with 7 bases between the two germline ends. Per the germline V gene, CDR1 is MNHEY and CDR2 is SVGEGT. CDR3 length: 13 residues. The DNA of the CDR3 is TGTGCCAGCAGTTATGGCTGGTCCTACGAGCAGTACTTC. This gives the protein CASSYGWSYEQYF.

CDR3 coding DNA: TGTGCCAGCAGTGAAAACAGGGTGAGAAACACCATATATTTT. It translates to CASSENRVRNTIYF. This sequence joins TRBV2 and TRBJ1-3; D possibly corresponds to TRBD1 (6 bases). The V end was cut by 2 bases, the J end by 5 bases, with 10 bases between. The V gene's germline CDR1 is SNHLY and CDR2 FYNNEI. This CDR3 is 14 amino acids long.

This clone turned up a few times. The CDR3 DNA is TGTGCCAGCAGCTTCAGACAGGGGGCCCCCTACGAGCAGTACTTC. Encoded protein: CASSFRQGAPYEQYF. This chain uses TRBV7-6 with TRBJ2-7; 10 nucleotides align to TRBD1. V shed 3 bases, J shed 2 bases, and the junction held 4 bases outside the gene matches. The CDR3 has 15 amino acids. The V gene's germline CDR1 is SGHVS and CDR2 FNYEAQ. Variable domain in full (rest from reference TRBV7-6 and TRBJ2-7): GAGVSQSPRYKVTKRGQDVALRCDPISGHVSLYWYRQALGQGPEFLTYFNYEAQQDKSGLPNDRFSAERPEGSISTLTIQRTEQRDSAMYRCASSFRQGAPYEQYFGPGTRLTVT.

V gene TRBV29-1 combines with J gene TRBJ1-1; D not resolved. CDR3 size: 14 residues. The germline V gene has CDR1 SQVTM and CDR2 ANQGSEA. V was cut by 2 bases and J by 5 bases, with 15 bases left in between. CDR3 protein: CSVESGPLSTEAFF. In DNA form, the CDR3 reads TGCAGCGTTGAATCAGGTCCGTTGAGTACTGAAGCTTTCTTT.

This clone was picked up one time. V usage is TRBV2 and J usage is TRBJ2-5; the D is unclear. This CDR3 region has 15 residues. V lost 4 bases and J 1 base, leaving 13 bases between the germline ends. Germline CDR1 is SNHLY and CDR2 is FYNNEI. CDR3 bases: TGTGCCAGCAGTGTTATTCAGGTCCCCCAAGAGACCCAGTACTTC. Translating it yields CASSVIQVPQETQYF.

The rearrangement joins TRBV27 to TRBJ1-2; TRBD1 matches 11 bases. The CDR3 spans 19 residues. The trim removed 5 bases at V and 4 bases at J, leaving 18 bases unmatched. CDR1 is MNHEY, CDR2 SMNVEV, per germline (reference sequence). The DNA for the CDR3 is TGTGCCAGCAGTCCCCGTCCGCCCGGGACAGGGGGATTCGTCTATGGCTACACCTTC. Its protein is CASSPRPPGTGGFVYGYTF.

This chain links TRBV27 with TRBJ2-1, with D possibly being TRBD2 (6 bases). The V end was cut by 2 bases, the J end by 12 bases, with 32 bases between. The CDR3 has 19 amino acids. CDR1 is MNHEY and CDR2 is SMNVEV in the germline V gene (reference sequence). The CDR3 here is CASSLRTDWDSRRINRQFF. CDR3 nucleotides: TGTGCCAGCAGTTTAAGGACGGACTGGGACTCCCGGCGGATAAATAGGCAGTTCTTC.

This chain joins TRBV7-9 and TRBJ2-3; TRBD2 is a possible D gene (5 bases). The CDR3 length is 16 residues. The V gene's germline CDR1 is SEHNR and CDR2 FQNEAQ (reference sequence). The germline V and J ends were trimmed by 0 bases and 5 bases, with 15 bases remaining between them. CDR3 bases: TGTGCCAGCAGCTTAGCAGGGTCTACCGGAGGAGATACGCAGTATTTT. Its protein product is CASSLAGSTGGDTQYF.

This clone occurred many times. The chain has TRBV3-1 (or the pseudogene TRBV3-2) and TRBJ1-4; D is unclear. The V end was cut by 0 bases, the J end by 5 bases, with 13 bases between. Germline values: CDR1 LGHDT, CDR2 YNNKEL (reference sequence). This CDR3 spans 16 amino acids. The CDR3 spells CASSQDYASGNEKLFF. CDR3 nucleotide sequence: TGTGCCAGCAGCCAAGACTATGCCAGCGGGAATGAAAAACTGTTTTTT.

The J gene is TRBJ1-2, the V gene TRBV7-2; D call uncertain. Trimming left V 4 bases short and J 7 bases short, with 13 bases between. Germline CDR1 SGHTA, CDR2 FQGNSA. The CDR3 is 13 amino acids. This chain's CDR3 is CASSSLPEGGYTF. Here the CDR3 DNA reads TGTGCCAGCAGCTCTCTACCTGAGGGTGGCTACACCTTC.

The chain recombines TRBV5-6 with TRBJ1-2; TRBD1 matches 7 bases. CDR3 length: 14 amino acids. Germline V CDR1 and CDR2: SGHDT, YYEEEE. The trim removed 6 bases at V and 0 bases at J, leaving 5 bases unmatched. In DNA, the CDR3 is TGTGCCAGCAAGACAGGGTCACCTAACTATGGCTACACCTTC. Residues: CASKTGSPNYGYTF.

The V gene is TRBV28, the J gene TRBJ1-2; the D gene is possibly TRBD1 (5 bases). The V and J ends lost 2 bases and 7 bases respectively, with 8 bases between them. This CDR3 spans 12 amino acids. Germline CDR1 and CDR2: MDHEN and SYDVKM. The CDR3 is CASSLGHVGYTF. The CDR3 DNA reads as TGTGCCAGCAGTTTAGGACACGTTGGCTACACCTTC.